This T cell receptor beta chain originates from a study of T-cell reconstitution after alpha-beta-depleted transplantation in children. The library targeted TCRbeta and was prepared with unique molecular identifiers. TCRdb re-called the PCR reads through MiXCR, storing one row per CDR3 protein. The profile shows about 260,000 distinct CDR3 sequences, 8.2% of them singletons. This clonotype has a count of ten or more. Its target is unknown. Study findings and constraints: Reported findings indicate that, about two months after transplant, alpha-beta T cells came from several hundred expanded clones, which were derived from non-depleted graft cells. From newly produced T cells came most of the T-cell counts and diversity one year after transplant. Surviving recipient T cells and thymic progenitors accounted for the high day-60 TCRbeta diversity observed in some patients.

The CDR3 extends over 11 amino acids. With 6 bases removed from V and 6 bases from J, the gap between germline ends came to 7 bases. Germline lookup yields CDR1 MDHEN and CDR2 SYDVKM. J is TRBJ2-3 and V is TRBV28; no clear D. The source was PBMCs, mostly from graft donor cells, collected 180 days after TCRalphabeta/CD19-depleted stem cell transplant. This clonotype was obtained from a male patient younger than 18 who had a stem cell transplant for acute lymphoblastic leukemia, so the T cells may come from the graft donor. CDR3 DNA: TGTGCCAGCAGCGTCAGGGATACGCAGTATTTT. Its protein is CASSVRDTQYF.